The 7 T cell receptor beta chains listed next were all sequenced from one sample in a study of glioma-infiltrating T cells. The iRepertoire nested amplicon-rescue multiplex PCR amplified TCR alpha and beta CDR3s from RNA. TCRdb fed the multiplex PCR reads into MiXCR, producing one record per CDR3 protein. The data hold approximately 88,000 distinct CDR3 sequences, with about a quarter observed a single time. Input material: glioma tissue, nonneoplastic brain tissue, or PBMCs (not recorded which). Receptors were obtained from a human donor with low-grade glioma or glioblastoma, undergoing nonglioma brain surgery, or in good health (not recorded which).

This clonotype was seen repeatedly, ten times or more. This chain links TRBV12-3 or TRBV12-4 with TRBJ2-1, with 9 bases aligning to TRBD1. With V trimmed by 4 bases and J by 5 bases, 6 bases remained unmatched. CDR3 length: 15 amino acids. The CDR3 is CASSSDRGIHNEQFF. The CDR3 nucleotides read TGTGCCAGCAGTTCCGACAGGGGGATTCACAATGAGCAGTTCTTC.

This clonotype was detected many times. The chain recombines TRBV25-1 with TRBJ1-2; the D is unclear. The germline V gene encodes CDR1 MGHDK and CDR2 SYGVNS. The CDR3 has 12 residues. Trimming cost V 6 bases and J 5 bases, with 10 bases left between them. CDR3 loop: CASSPRGYGYTF. CDR3 in DNA: TGTGCCAGCAGCCCTCGGGGATATGGCTACACCTTC.

This clonotype has a count of ten or more. V is TRBV20-1 and J is TRBJ2-1, with 7 bases aligning to TRBD2. V dropped 1 base and J dropped 2; count of bases not matched to a gene: 5. The germline V gene encodes CDR1 DFQATT and CDR2 SNEGSKA (reference sequence). The CDR3 loop spans 15 amino acids. The CDR3 sequence: CSARGLAVAYNEQFF. The CDR3 nucleotides are TGCAGTGCTAGAGGGCTAGCGGTAGCCTACAATGAGCAGTTCTTC.

This clonotype was picked up many times. The V call is TRBV12-3 or TRBV12-4, the J call TRBJ2-3, with 7 positions matching TRBD2. V shed 3 bases and J 4 bases; nucleotides not matched to a gene: 7. The CDR3 runs 15 residues. The CDR3 region has the DNA TGTGCCAGCAGTTTCTATGCGGGAGCGGCAGATACGCAGTATTTT. Translating gives CASSFYAGAADTQYF.

Concerning this clonotype: This clone may be a read error of a much larger clone one base away. The chain couples TRBV2 to TRBJ1-5; D unclear. This CDR3 has 13 amino acids. From germline, CDR1 is SNHLY and CDR2 FYNNEI. The CDR3 loop reads CAGRPVYNQPQHF. The CDR3 nucleotides read TGTGCCGGCAGACCGGTATACAATCAGCCCCAGCATTTT.

V usage is TRBV7-6 and J usage is TRBJ2-7; 10 bases agree with TRBD1. The V gene end was trimmed by 5 bases and the J gene end by 6 bases; junction bases not matched to a gene: 10. The germline CDR1 and CDR2 sequences are SGHVS and FNYEAQ. The CDR3 is made up of 15 amino acids. The chain's CDR3 is CASSLRDRDRGEQYF. CDR3 nucleotide sequence: TGTGCCAGCAGCCTAAGGGACCGGGACAGGGGCGAGCAGTACTTC. Using reference TRBV7-6 and TRBJ2-7 for the parts outside the CDR3, the full variable domain is GAGVSQSPRYKVTKRGQDVALRCDPISGHVSLYWYRQALGQGPEFLTYFNYEAQQDKSGLPNDRFSAERPEGSISTLTIQRTEQRDSAMYRCASSLRDRDRGEQYFGPGTRLTVT.

This chain joins TRBV7-2 and TRBJ2-5; D may be TRBD2 (6 bases). V lost 5 bases to trimming and J lost 1 base, with 11 bases between them. This CDR3 region has 14 residues. Germline V CDR1 and CDR2: SGHTA, FQGNSA. CDR3 loop: CASSPLAPQETQYF. The CDR3 DNA reads as TGTGCCAGCAGCCCTCTAGCGCCCCAAGAGACCCAGTACTTC. Using reference TRBV7-2 and TRBJ2-5 for the parts outside the CDR3, the full variable domain is GAGVSQSPSNKVTEKGKDVELRCDPISGHTALYWYRQSLGQGLEFLIYFQGNSAPDKSGLPSDRFSAERTGGSVSTLTIQRTQQEDSAVYLCASSPLAPQETQYFGPGTRLLVL.